Listed below are T cell receptor beta chains from one sample, sequenced in a study of blood T cell repertoires in COVID-19. The method was immunoSEQ multiplex PCR; TCRdb's version includes in-frame clones alone and lacks a portion of them. The data contain 350,000 to 400,000 clones, about 90% of them singletons. The sample taken for sequencing was peripheral blood. Source of these receptors: a woman aged 25 to 39 with COVID-19, enrolled during active disease. Both conserved end residues are part of each CDR3. Fields, in order: J gene, D gene, V gene, clone size, CDR3 length, CDR3 protein, CDR3 DNA. A D gene is named only where the DNA matches it firmly. Clone sizes are given selectively: once, few, many, or a class where the clone is expanded.

TRBJ2-3,NA,TRBV5-1,NA,11,CASSSVDTQYF,TGCGCCAGCAGCTCCGTTGATACGCAGTATTTT
TRBJ1-4,NA,TRBV4-2,NA,15,CASSQDDTVDEKLFF,TGTGCCAGCAGCCAAGACGACACGGTTGATGAAAAACTGTTTTTT
TRBJ2-5,TRBD2,TRBV5-1,NA,18,CASTTAVLAGGGQETQYF,TGCGCCAGTACTACGGCGGTTCTAGCGGGAGGTGGGCAAGAGACCCAGTACTTC
TRBJ2-3,NA,TRBV18,NA,16,CASSPRVGPETDTQYF,TGTGCCAGCTCACCCAGGGTCGGGCCTGAGACAGATACGCAGTATTTT
TRBJ1-4,TRBD1,TRBV5-6,NA,15,CASSSGQGRNEKLFF,TGTGCCAGCAGCTCAGGACAGGGGAGGAATGAAAAACTGTTTTTT
TRBJ2-1,NA,TRBV11-3,NA,14,CASSLVGGWDEQFF,TGTGCCAGCAGCTTAGTGGGGGGTTGGGATGAGCAGTTCTTC
TRBJ2-3,TRBD2,TRBV7-2,NA,17,CASSLRSGGVSTDTQYF,TGTGCCAGCAGCTTAAGGAGCGGGGGGGTAAGCACAGATACGCAGTATTTT
TRBJ1-2,NA,TRBV19,NA,14,CASSPQGANYGYTF,TGTGCCAGTAGTCCACAGGGAGCTAACTATGGCTACACCTTC
TRBJ2-7,TRBD2,TRBV7-9,NA,15,CASSLISGAYYEQYF,TGTGCCAGCAGCTTAATTAGCGGGGCATACTACGAGCAGTACTTC
TRBJ2-2,NA,TRBV11-2,NA,16,CASSFLAGTNTGELFF,TGTGCCAGCAGCTTCTTAGCAGGGACGAACACCGGGGAGCTGTTTTTT
TRBJ2-1,TRBD1,TRBV9,NA,16,CASAPVNIRQGYEQFF,TGTGCCAGCGCCCCCGTCAACATTCGACAGGGGTATGAGCAGTTCTTC
TRBJ2-7,TRBD2,TRBV11-2,NA,15,CASSPTGGSSYEQYF,TGTGCCAGCAGCCCCACGGGAGGGAGCTCCTACGAGCAGTACTTC
TRBJ1-4,NA,TRBV14,once,14,CASSLRGGGEKLFF,TGTGCCAGCAGCCTCAGGGGCGGGGGTGAAAAACTGTTTTTT
TRBJ1-1,TRBD1,TRBV18,NA,17,CASSPLRLGRGSTEAFF,TGTGCCAGCTCACCCCTGCGCCTTGGCAGGGGGAGCACTGAAGCTTTCTTT
TRBJ1-1,NA,TRBV9,NA,14,CASSEEGGNTEAFF,TGTGCCAGCAGCGAGGAGGGTGGGAACACTGAAGCTTTCTTT